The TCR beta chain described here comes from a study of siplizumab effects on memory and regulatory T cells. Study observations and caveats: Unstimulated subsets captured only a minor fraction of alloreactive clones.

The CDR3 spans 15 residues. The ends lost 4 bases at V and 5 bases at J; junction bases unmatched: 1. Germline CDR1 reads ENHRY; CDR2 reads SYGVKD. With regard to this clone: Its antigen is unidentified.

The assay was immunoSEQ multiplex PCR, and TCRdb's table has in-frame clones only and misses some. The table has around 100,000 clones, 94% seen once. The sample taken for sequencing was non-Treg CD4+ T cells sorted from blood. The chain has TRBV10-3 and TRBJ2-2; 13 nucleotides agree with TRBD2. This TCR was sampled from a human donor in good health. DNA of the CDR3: TGTGCCATCAGTGCGGGACTAGCGGGGACCGGGGAGCTGTTTTTT. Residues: CAISAGLAGTGELFF.